The 9 T cell receptor beta chains below were found in one sample sequenced in a study of cytomegalovirus exposure and HLA in healthy donors. The PCR had 60 Vbeta and 13 Jbeta primers. Profiling relied on immunoSEQ multiplex PCR, and the TCRdb table lists in-frame clones only, not all of them. This sample yields a few hundred thousand clones, of which over 75% are seen a single time; around 0.2% belongs to the top ten. The sample taken for sequencing was PBMCs. All receptors come from a girl aged 2 to 9 in good health and CMV-seronegative.

The chain combines TRBV18 with TRBJ1-5; 7 bases align to TRBD1. CDR3 length: 15 residues. Germline CDR1 is KGHSH and CDR2 is LQKENI. V gave up 5 bases and J gave up 0 bases; unmatched junction bases: 4. In nucleotides, the CDR3 is TGTGCCAGCTCAAGTAACAGGGGTAGCAATCAGCCCCAGCATTTT. This sequence encodes CASSSNRGSNQPQHF.

This chain uses TRBV2 with TRBJ1-1; D gene unclear. Germline V CDR1 and CDR2: SNHLY, FYNNEI. Trimming left V 8 bases short and J 4 bases short, with 14 bases between. The CDR3 has 13 amino acids. CDR3 sequence (DNA): TGTGCCAGCGTCATAGATAGCCCCACTGAAGCTTTCTTT. Translation gives CASVIDSPTEAFF.

The rearrangement links TRBV6-5 to TRBJ2-7; 9 nucleotides align to TRBD1. The V and J ends lost 0 bases and 6 bases, in that order; junction bases with no gene match: 3. CDR1 is MNHEY, CDR2 SVGAGI, per germline. This CDR3 comprises 14 residues. This CDR3 reads CASSYSTGGAEQYF. CDR3 nucleotides: TGTGCCAGCAGTTACTCAACAGGGGGCGCCGAGCAGTACTTC.

V gene TRBV7-5 combines with J gene TRBJ1-2. TRBV7-5 represents a pseudogene. The CDR3 contains 11 residues. The CDR3 nucleotides read TGTGTCAGAAGACGAGGGTATGGCTACACCTTC. Its protein is CVRRRGYGYTF.

The chain uses TRBV10-1 and TRBJ2-7; the match to TRBD1 covers 8 bases. The trim removed 6 bases at V and 4 bases at J, leaving 5 bases unmatched. Germline-derived CDR1 and CDR2 are WNHNN and SYGVQD (reference sequence). CDR3 length equals 13 residues. Here the CDR3 DNA reads TGCGCCAGCAGCCTAACAGGGGGGTACGAGCAGTACTTC. It translates to CASSLTGGYEQYF.

This rearrangement joins TRBV6-6 to TRBJ1-4; 7 nucleotides match TRBD1. Germline CDR1 is MNHNY and CDR2 is SVGAGI (reference sequence). Trimming cost V 5 bases and J 0 bases; bases outside gene matches: 3. The CDR3 extends over 15 amino acids. This CDR3 reads CASSRDRATNEKLFF. The DNA for the CDR3 is TGTGCCAGCAGTCGGGACAGAGCAACTAATGAAAAACTGTTTTTT.

The table lists this clone with a count of one. The chain links TRBV5-1 to TRBJ1-4, with D perhaps TRBD1 (6 bases). This CDR3 has 15 amino acids. CDR1 and CDR2 (germline): SGHRS, YFSETQ. The V gene lost 6 bases and the J gene lost 4 bases, with 16 bases spanning the gap. The CDR3 coding sequence is TGCGCCAGCAAGGGGGGGCGGACTAATAATGAAAAACTGTTTTTT. Protein product: CASKGGRTNNEKLFF.

The chain employs TRBV6-1 and TRBJ1-2; maybe TRBD1 (6 bases). The CDR3 contains 14 residues. Trimming left V 2 bases short and J 2 bases short, with 9 bases between. CDR1 and CDR2 (germline): MNHNS, SASEGT. The CDR3 loop is CASSENDRNYGYTF. CDR3 coding DNA: TGTGCCAGCAGTGAAAACGACAGGAACTATGGCTACACCTTC.

V gene TRBV6-1 combines with J gene TRBJ2-3, with 7 bases that match TRBD1. CDR1 is MNHNS and CDR2 is SASEGT in the germline V gene. Losses at the gene ends were 6 bases for V and 6 bases for J; bases not matched to a gene: 9. This CDR3 has 14 residues. The CDR3 nucleotides are TGTGCCAGCAGGAACAGGGGTCTTGGTGATACGCAGTATTTT. Its protein is CASRNRGLGDTQYF.